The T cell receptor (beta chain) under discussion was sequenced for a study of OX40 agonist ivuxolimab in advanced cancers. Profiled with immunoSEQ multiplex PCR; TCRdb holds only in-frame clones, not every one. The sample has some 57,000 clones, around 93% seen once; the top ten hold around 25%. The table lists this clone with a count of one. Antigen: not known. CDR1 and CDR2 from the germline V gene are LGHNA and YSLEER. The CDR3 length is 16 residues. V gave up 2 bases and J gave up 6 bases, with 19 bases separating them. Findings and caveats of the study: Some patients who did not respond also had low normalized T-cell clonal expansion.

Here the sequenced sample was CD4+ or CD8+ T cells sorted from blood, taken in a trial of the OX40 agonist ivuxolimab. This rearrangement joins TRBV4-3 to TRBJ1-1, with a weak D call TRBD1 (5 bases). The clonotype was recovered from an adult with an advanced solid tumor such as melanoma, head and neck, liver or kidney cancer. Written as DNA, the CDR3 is TGCGCCAGCAGCCAACCTCCAGGGTCAAGTAAATCTGAAGCTTTCTTT. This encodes CASSQPPGSSKSEAFF.